This T cell receptor (beta chain) was profiled in a study of blood T cell repertoires in COVID-19. The CDR3 is 13 residues long. The V gene's germline CDR1 is ENHRY and CDR2 SYGVKD. Deletions cut 11 bases from V and 4 bases from J, with 14 bases between. This table comes from immunoSEQ multiplex PCR, and its TCRdb copy is limited to in-frame clones, with some not included. The sample lists about 190,000 clones; roughly 79% were seen once. Sequencing was performed on peripheral blood. This chain uses TRBV10-3 with TRBJ1-4; D remains unclear. This clonotype originated in a man in his 60s with active or convalescent COVID-19. The CDR3 loop is CAATSRINEKLFF. Written as DNA, the CDR3 is TGTGCCGCAACGAGCAGGATTAATGAAAAACTGTTTTTT.